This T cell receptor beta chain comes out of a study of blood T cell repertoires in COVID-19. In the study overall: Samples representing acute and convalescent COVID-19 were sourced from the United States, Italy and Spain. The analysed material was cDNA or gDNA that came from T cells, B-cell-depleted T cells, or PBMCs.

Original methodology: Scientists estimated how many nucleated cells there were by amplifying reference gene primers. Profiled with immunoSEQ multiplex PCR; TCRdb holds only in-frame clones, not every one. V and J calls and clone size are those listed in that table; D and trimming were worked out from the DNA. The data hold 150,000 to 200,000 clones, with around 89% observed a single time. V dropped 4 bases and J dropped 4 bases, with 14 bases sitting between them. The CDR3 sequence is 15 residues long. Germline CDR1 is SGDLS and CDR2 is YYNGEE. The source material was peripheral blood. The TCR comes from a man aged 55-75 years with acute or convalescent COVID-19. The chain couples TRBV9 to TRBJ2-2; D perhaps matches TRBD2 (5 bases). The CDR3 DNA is TGTGCCAGCAGCCGTCGGAGCGGAGCCACCGGGGAGCTGTTTTTT. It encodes CASSRRSGATGELFF.